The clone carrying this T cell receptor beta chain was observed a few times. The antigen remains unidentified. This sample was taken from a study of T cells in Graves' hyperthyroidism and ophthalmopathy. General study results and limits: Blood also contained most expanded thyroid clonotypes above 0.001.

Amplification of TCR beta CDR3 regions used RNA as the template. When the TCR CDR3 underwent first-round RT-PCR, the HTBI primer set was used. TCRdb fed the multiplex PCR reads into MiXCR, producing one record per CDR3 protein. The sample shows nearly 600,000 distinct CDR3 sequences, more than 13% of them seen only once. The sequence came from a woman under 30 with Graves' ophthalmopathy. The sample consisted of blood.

Here the CDR3 DNA reads TGTGCCACCGGGCGGGGACTAGAGGGGCATGAGCAGTTCTTC. Translated: CATGRGLEGHEQFF. The rearrangement uses TRBV15 and TRBJ2-1, with 8 bases fitting TRBD2. The CDR3 runs to 14 residues. In germline, CDR1 is LNHNV, CDR2 YYDKDF (reference sequence). V trimming: 8 bases; J trimming: 8 bases; junction bases outside the gene matches: 11.